This passage covers 14 T cell receptor beta chains from one sample sequenced in a study of cytomegalovirus exposure and HLA in healthy donors. It was with 60 Vbeta and 13 Jbeta primers that the PCR ran. Assay: immunoSEQ multiplex PCR; the TCRdb copy retains only in-frame clones and omits some. The table lists fewer than 200,000 clones, less than 90% of them singletons. The sample comprised PBMCs. The source is a girl under three years old in good health and CMV-seronegative.

This clone was recorded a few times. V gene TRBV6-5 combines with J gene TRBJ1-3; no clear D gene. In germline, CDR1 is MNHEY, CDR2 SVGAGI. V lost 8 bases, J lost 3 bases, and 11 bases lay in between. The CDR3 runs to 13 residues. DNA of the CDR3: TGTGCCAGCTCGGTCGCGTTTGGAAACACCATATATTTT. Protein product: CASSVAFGNTIYF.

The chain employs TRBV30 and TRBJ1-3; 7 bases are shared with TRBD1. V was pared by 3 bases and J by 11 bases, with 13 bases of the junction left unmatched. This CDR3 comprises 14 residues. Germline V gene sequence: CDR1 GTSNPN, CDR2 SVGIG (reference sequence). CDR3 DNA sequence: TGTGCCTGGAGATGGGGGGACAGCTCGGGGCCCATATATTTT. Translating gives CAWRWGDSSGPIYF.

This chain uses TRBV7-3 with TRBJ2-1; 10 bases are a match to TRBD2. The CDR3 totals 16 residues. Trimming cost V 1 base and J 4 bases; bases outside gene matches: 4. Germline lookup yields CDR1 SGHTA and CDR2 FQGTGA. The CDR3: CASSLSRTSGYNEQFF. The CDR3, as DNA: TGTGCCAGCAGCTTAAGCCGGACTAGCGGTTACAATGAGCAGTTCTTC.

In its sample, this clone was seen a few times. The chain uses TRBV19 and TRBJ2-2, with 7 bases fitting TRBD1. This CDR3 is 16 amino acids long. In germline, CDR1 is LNHDA, CDR2 SQIVND (reference sequence). V trimming: 8 bases; J trimming: 3 bases; junction bases outside the gene matches: 12. The CDR3 region is CASRIPGQKYTGELFF. In nucleotides, the CDR3 is TGTGCCAGTCGCATCCCGGGACAGAAATACACCGGGGAGCTGTTTTTT.

This clone has only one observation. The rearrangement joins TRBV30 to TRBJ1-4, with 7 positions matching TRBD1. CDR1 is GTSNPN and CDR2 is SVGIG in the germline V gene (reference sequence). J gave up 10 bases and V 8 bases, and 13 bases lay outside the gene matches. This CDR3 is 13 amino acids long. The CDR3 nucleotides are TGTGCCCTTATGACCGGGACAGCGGGAAAACTGTTTTTT. Encoded protein: CALMTGTAGKLFF.

This rearrangement joins TRBV30 to TRBJ1-5; no clear D gene. Trimming stripped 3 bases from V and 0 bases from J, with 18 bases between. The CDR3 is 17 residues long. From germline, CDR1 is GTSNPN and CDR2 SVGIG (reference sequence). This CDR3 reads CAWSVSRRSNSNQPQHF. The CDR3 DNA is TGTGCCTGGAGCGTATCCCGTCGATCTAATAGCAATCAGCCCCAGCATTTT. The full variable domain, its missing parts supplied by reference TRBV30 and TRBJ1-5, is SQTIHQWPATLVQPVGSPLSLECTVEGTSNPNLYWYRQAAGRGLQLLFYSVGIGQISSEVPQNLSASRPQDRQFILSSKKLLLSDSGFYLCAWSVSRRSNSNQPQHFGDGTRLSIL.

The V call is TRBV7-6, the J call TRBJ1-1; the match to TRBD1 covers 10 bases. CDR3 size: 16 residues. Germline values: CDR1 SGHVS, CDR2 FNYEAQ. The ends lost 1 base at V and 6 bases at J; junction bases unmatched: 8. This chain's CDR3 is CASSLGGGTGDPEAFF. CDR3 sequence (DNA): TGTGCCAGCAGCTTAGGAGGGGGGACAGGGGATCCTGAAGCTTTCTTT.

The chain recombines TRBV2 with TRBJ2-5; TRBD2 matches 13 bases. CDR3 length: 18 residues. Germline CDR1 SNHLY, CDR2 FYNNEI. V lost 5 bases and J lost 0; bases outside the gene matches: 9. Written as DNA, the CDR3 is TGTGCCAGCAGTCGCCTGACTAGCGGGAGGCCCTACCAAGAGACCCAGTACTTC. It yields the protein CASSRLTSGRPYQETQYF.

The rearrangement uses TRBV10-2 and TRBJ1-2, with TRBD1 matching 8 bases. Germline lookup yields CDR1 WSHSY and CDR2 SAAADI. The trim removed 6 bases at V and 7 bases at J, leaving 10 bases unmatched. CDR3 size: 14 residues. In DNA, the CDR3 is TGCGCCAGCAGCGTGACAGGGGTGGAGAGTGGCTACACCTTC. Residues: CASSVTGVESGYTF.

The chain joins TRBV5-1 to TRBJ2-7; 12 nucleotides agree with TRBD2. Germline CDR1 and CDR2: SGHRS and YFSETQ. The junction had 13 bases not matched to a gene; V was cut back by 2 bases and J by 4 bases. The length of the CDR3 is 18 residues. In DNA, the CDR3 is TGCGCCAGCAGCTTTGCTAGCGGGGGGGCTTTCCAGCCTTACGAGCAGTACTTC. It encodes CASSFASGGAFQPYEQYF. Drawing the rest from reference TRBV5-1 and TRBJ2-7, the complete variable domain is KAGVTQTPRYLIKTRGQQVTLSCSPISGHRSVSWYQQTPGQGLQFLFEYFSETQRNKGNFPGRFSGRQFSNSRSEMNVSTLELGDSALYLCASSFASGGAFQPYEQYFGPGTRLTVT.

The chain has TRBV5-6 and TRBJ2-3; 7 bases agree with TRBD2. The CDR3 extends over 17 amino acids. Trimming cost V 2 bases and J 4 bases; bases outside gene matches: 13. Per germline, CDR1 SGHDT and CDR2 YYEEEE. This CDR3 reads CASSFIRASGLADTQYF. The CDR3 region has the DNA TGTGCCAGCAGCTTTATTCGGGCTAGCGGACTAGCAGATACGCAGTATTTT.

The chain is built from TRBV4-1 and TRBJ1-1; 7 bases are shared with TRBD1. The germline gives CDR1 MGHRA, CDR2 YSYEKL. V shed 0 bases, J shed 7 bases, and the junction held 11 bases outside the gene matches. The CDR3 has 16 amino acids. The CDR3 sequence: CASSQDGTAFSLEAFF. The CDR3 region has the DNA TGCGCCAGCAGCCAAGATGGGACAGCCTTCTCCCTTGAAGCTTTCTTT.

This chain joins TRBV16 and TRBJ1-2; 7 bases map to TRBD1. CDR3 size: 15 residues. J gave up 4 bases and V 4 bases, and 9 bases lay outside the gene matches. Looked up from germline, CDR1 is KGHSY and CDR2 is FQNENV. CDR3 in amino acids: CASSPLKGQTYGYTF. The CDR3 coding sequence is TGTGCCAGCAGCCCTCTAAAGGGACAGACCTATGGCTACACCTTC.

V is TRBV5-6 and J is TRBJ2-7, with D possibly matching TRBD1 (6 bases). This CDR3 has 12 residues. Germline V gene lookup returns CDR1 SGHDT and CDR2 YYEEEE. Trimming removed 1 base at V and 5 bases at J, with 7 bases between. The CDR3 spells CASSLPGDEQYF. In DNA, the CDR3 is TGTGCCAGCAGCTTGCCAGGGGACGAGCAGTACTTC. The variable domain in full, with the rest retrieved from reference TRBV5-6 and TRBJ2-7, is DAGVTQSPTHLIKTRGQQVTLRCSPKSGHDTVSWYQQALGQGPQFIFQYYEEEERQRGNFPDRFSGHQFPNYSSELNVNALLLGDSALYLCASSLPGDEQYFGPGTRLTVT.